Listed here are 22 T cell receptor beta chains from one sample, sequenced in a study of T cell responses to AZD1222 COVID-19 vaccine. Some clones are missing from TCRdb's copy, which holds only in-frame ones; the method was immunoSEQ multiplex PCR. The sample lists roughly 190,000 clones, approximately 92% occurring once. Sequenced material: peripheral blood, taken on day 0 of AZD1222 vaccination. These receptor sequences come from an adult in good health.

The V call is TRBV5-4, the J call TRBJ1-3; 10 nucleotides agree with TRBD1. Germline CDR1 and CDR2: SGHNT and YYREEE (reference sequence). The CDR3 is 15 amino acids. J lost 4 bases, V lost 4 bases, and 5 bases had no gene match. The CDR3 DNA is TGTGCCAGCAGCCAGGACAGGGGGAGGGGAAACACCATATATTTT. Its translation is CASSQDRGRGNTIYF.

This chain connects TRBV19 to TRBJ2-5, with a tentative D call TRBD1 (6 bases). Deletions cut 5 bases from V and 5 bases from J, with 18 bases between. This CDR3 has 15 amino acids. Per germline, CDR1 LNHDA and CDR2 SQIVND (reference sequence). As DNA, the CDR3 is TGTGCCAGTAGTGAGGAACAGGGTTCGTATGAGACCCAGTACTTC. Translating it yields CASSEEQGSYETQYF.

This chain's CDR3 is CASSLTQGWDTQYF. The CDR3 DNA is TGTGCCAGCAGCTTAACTCAGGGGTGGGATACGCAGTATTTT. The chain links TRBV11-2 to TRBJ2-3; maybe TRBD1 (6 bases). There are 14 residues in the CDR3. Germline loops: CDR1 SGHAT, CDR2 FQNNGV. V shed 2 bases and J shed 6 bases, with 12 bases lying between them.

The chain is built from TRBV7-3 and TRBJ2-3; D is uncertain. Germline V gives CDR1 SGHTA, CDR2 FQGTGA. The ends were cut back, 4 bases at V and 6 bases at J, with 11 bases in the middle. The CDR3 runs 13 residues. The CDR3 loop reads CASSSVPRDTQYF. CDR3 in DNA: TGTGCCAGCAGCTCTGTACCCCGTGATACGCAGTATTTT.

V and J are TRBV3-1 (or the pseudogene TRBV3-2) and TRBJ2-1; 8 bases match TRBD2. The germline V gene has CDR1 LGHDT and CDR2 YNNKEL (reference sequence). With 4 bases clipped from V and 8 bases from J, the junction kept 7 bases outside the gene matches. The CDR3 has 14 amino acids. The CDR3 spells CASSLAGGAHEQFF. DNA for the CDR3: TGTGCCAGCAGCCTTGCGGGGGGTGCCCATGAGCAGTTCTTC.

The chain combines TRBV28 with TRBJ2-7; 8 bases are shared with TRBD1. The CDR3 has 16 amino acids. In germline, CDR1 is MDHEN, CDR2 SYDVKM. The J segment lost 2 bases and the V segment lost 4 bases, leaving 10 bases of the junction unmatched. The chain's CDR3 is CASSSTGQAPTYEQYF. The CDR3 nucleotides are TGTGCCAGCAGTTCGACGGGACAGGCCCCGACCTACGAGCAGTACTTC. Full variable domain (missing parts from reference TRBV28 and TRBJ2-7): DVKVTQSSRYLVKRTGEKVFLECVQDMDHENMFWYRQDPGLGLRLIYFSYDVKMKEKGDIPEGYSVSREKKERFSLILESASTNQTSMYLCASSSTGQAPTYEQYFGPGTRLTVT.

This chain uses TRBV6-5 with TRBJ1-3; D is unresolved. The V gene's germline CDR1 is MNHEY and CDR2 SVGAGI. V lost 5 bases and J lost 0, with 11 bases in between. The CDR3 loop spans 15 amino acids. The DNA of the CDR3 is TGTGCCAGCAGTCCCTCGGGCATCTCTGGAAACACCATATATTTT. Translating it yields CASSPSGISGNTIYF.

The CDR3 sequence is CASSLGRINQPQHF. CDR3 in DNA: TGTGCCAGCAGCTTAGGGCGGATAAATCAGCCCCAGCATTTT. The chain employs TRBV7-8 and TRBJ1-5; D is ambiguous. CDR3 size: 14 residues. Germline V lookup: CDR1 SGHVS, CDR2 FQNEAQ. Between the trimmed V and J ends, which lost 1 base and 4 bases, there was a span of 8 bases.

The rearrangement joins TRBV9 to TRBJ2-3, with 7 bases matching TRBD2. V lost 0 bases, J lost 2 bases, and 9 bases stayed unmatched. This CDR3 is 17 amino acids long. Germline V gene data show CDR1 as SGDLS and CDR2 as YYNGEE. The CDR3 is CASSVGASGNPTDTQYF. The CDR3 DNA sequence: TGTGCCAGCAGCGTAGGGGCTAGCGGTAATCCCACAGATACGCAGTATTTT.

CDR3 region: CASSLAGATEAFF. For the CDR3, the DNA is TGTGCCAGCAGTTTAGCCGGGGCCACTGAAGCTTTCTTT. The gene calls are TRBV12-3 or TRBV12-4 and TRBJ1-1, with D possibly TRBD1 on 5 matching bases. The CDR3 spans 13 residues. V lost 0 bases, J lost 4 bases, and 6 bases lay in between.

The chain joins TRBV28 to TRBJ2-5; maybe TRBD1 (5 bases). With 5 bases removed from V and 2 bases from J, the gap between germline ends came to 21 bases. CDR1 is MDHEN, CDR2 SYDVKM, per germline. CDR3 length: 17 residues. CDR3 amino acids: CASSPALGADDQETQYF. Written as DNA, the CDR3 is TGTGCCAGCAGTCCCGCGCTTGGGGCGGACGATCAAGAGACCCAGTACTTC. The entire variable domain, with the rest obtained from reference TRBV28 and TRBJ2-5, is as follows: DVKVTQSSRYLVKRTGEKVFLECVQDMDHENMFWYRQDPGLGLRLIYFSYDVKMKEKGDIPEGYSVSREKKERFSLILESASTNQTSMYLCASSPALGADDQETQYFGPGTRLLVL.

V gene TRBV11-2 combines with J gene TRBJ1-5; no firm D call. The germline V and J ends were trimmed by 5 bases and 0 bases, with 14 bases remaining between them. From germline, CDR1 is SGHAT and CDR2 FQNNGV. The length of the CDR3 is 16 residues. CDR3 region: CASSPRPDGSNQPQHF. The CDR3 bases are TGTGCCAGCAGCCCCCGTCCGGACGGTAGCAATCAGCCCCAGCATTTT.

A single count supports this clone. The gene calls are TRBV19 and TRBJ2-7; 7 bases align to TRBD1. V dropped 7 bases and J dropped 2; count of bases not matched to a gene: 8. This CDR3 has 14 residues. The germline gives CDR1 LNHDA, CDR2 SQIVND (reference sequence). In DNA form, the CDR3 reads TGTGCCAGTAACCGACAGGGTTTTCCCTACGAGCAGTACTTC. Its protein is CASNRQGFPYEQYF.

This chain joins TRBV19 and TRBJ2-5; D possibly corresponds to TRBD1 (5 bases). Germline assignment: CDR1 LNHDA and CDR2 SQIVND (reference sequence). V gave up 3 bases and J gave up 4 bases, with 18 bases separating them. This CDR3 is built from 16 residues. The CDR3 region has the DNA TGTGCCAGTAGTATGGGTGGCGCAGGGCGTACAGAGACCCAGTACTTC. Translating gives CASSMGGAGRTETQYF.

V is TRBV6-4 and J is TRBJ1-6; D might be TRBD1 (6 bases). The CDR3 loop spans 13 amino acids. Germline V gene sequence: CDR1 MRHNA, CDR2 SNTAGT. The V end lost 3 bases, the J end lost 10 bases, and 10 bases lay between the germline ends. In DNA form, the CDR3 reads TGTGCCAGCAGTGATGTAGGGGGGTCACCCCTCCACTTT. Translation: CASSDVGGSPLHF.

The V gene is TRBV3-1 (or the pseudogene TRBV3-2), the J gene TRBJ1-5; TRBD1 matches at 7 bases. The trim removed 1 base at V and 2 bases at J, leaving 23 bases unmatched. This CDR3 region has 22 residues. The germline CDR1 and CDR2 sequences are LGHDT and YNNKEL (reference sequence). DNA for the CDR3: TGTGCCAGCAGCCAAGGGGTTGGGCCGGGACAGTCTAGAACGGGGTGCAATCAGCCCCAGCATTTT. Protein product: CASSQGVGPGQSRTGCNQPQHF.

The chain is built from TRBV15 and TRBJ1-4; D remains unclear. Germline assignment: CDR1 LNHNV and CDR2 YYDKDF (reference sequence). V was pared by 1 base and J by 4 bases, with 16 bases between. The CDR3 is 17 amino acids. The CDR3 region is CATSRAPPGGGNEKLFF. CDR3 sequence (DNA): TGTGCCACCAGCAGAGCACCTCCGGGAGGCGGTAATGAAAAACTGTTTTTT.

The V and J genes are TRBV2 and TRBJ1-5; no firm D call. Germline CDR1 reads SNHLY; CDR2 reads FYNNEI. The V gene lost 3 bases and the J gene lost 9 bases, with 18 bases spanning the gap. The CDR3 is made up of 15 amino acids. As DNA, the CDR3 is TGTGCCAGCAGTGAGCGGGCGCTCGGGGTGTTGCCCCAGCATTTT. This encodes CASSERALGVLPQHF.

DNA for the CDR3: TGCGCCAGCAGCTTGGGACAGGGGGCGTCGGGATCACCCCTCCACTTT. This translates into CASSLGQGASGSPLHF. J is TRBJ1-6 and V is TRBV5-1, with 10 bases aligning to TRBD1. After removal of 0 bases from V and 10 bases from J, the junction contained 7 bases not matched to a gene. Germline V gene sequence: CDR1 SGHRS, CDR2 YFSETQ. The CDR3 is 16 residues long.

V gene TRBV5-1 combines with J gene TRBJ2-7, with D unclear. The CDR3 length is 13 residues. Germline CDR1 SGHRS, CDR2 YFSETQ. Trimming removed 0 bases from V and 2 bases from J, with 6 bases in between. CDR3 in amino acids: CASSLARAYEQYF. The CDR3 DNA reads TGCGCCAGCAGCTTGGCCCGGGCCTACGAGCAGTACTTC.

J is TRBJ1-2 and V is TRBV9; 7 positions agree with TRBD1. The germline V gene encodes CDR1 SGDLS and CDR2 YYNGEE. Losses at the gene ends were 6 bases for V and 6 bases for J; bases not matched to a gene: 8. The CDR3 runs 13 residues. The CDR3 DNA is TGTGCCAGCACCCGGGACAGTCTGAATGGCTACACCTTC. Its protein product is CASTRDSLNGYTF.

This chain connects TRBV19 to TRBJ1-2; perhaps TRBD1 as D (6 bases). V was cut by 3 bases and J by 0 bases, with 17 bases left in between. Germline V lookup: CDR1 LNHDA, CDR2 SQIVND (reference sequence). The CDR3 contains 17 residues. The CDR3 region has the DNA TGTGCCAGTAGTATGAAAAAGAGGGGGATCACTAACTATGGCTACACCTTC. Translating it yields CASSMKKRGITNYGYTF.